The 26 T cell receptor beta chains given below trace back to one sample, sequenced in a study of cytomegalovirus exposure and HLA in healthy donors. Amplification used 60 Vbeta primers and 13 Jbeta primers. The repertoire was sequenced with immunoSEQ multiplex PCR; TCRdb's copy has only in-frame clones and lacks some. The sample lists some 140,000 clones; around nine tenths were seen once. Input material: PBMCs. The receptors originated from a woman aged 25 to 39 in good health and CMV-seronegative.

The chain carries TRBV20-1 and TRBJ2-1; TRBD2 matches at 7 bases. The CDR3 is 11 residues long. V lost 8 bases to trimming and J lost 6 bases; unmatched junction nucleotides: 4. In germline, CDR1 is DFQATT, CDR2 SNEGSKA (reference sequence). The CDR3 reads CSSGTINEQFF. CDR3 DNA: TGCAGTTCCGGGACTATCAATGAGCAGTTCTTC.

This rearrangement joins TRBV19 to TRBJ2-3, with TRBD2 matching 14 bases. CDR1 and CDR2 (germline): LNHDA, SQIVND (reference sequence). The CDR3 runs to 15 residues. Trimming removed 1 base from V and 6 bases from J; junction bases left unmatched: 0. CDR3 coding DNA: TGTGCCAGTAGTATAGGACTAGCGGGAGGGGATACGCAGTATTTT. Protein sequence: CASSIGLAGGDTQYF.

V is TRBV18 and J is TRBJ1-2; D remains unclear. Trimming removed 0 bases at V and 6 bases at J, with 8 bases between. Germline lookup yields CDR1 KGHSH and CDR2 LQKENI. The CDR3 length is 13 residues. CDR3 residues: CASSPPRSNGYTF. For the CDR3, the DNA is TGTGCCAGCTCACCACCCCGATCTAATGGCTACACCTTC.

The genes are TRBV9 and TRBJ2-5; 12 bases line up with TRBD1. Germline V gives CDR1 SGDLS, CDR2 YYNGEE. The V and J ends lost 0 bases and 2 bases, in that order; junction bases with no gene match: 2. This CDR3 has 16 residues. The CDR3 DNA sequence: TGTGCCAGCAGCGTAGGGGGACAGGGGGCGCAAGAGACCCAGTACTTC. It yields the protein CASSVGGQGAQETQYF.

This chain joins TRBV18 and TRBJ2-6; possibly TRBD2 for D (6 bases). V dropped 5 bases and J dropped 1 base, with 12 bases sitting between them. This CDR3 has 16 amino acids. The germline gives CDR1 KGHSH, CDR2 LQKENI. For the CDR3, the DNA is TGTGCCAGCTCAGGGACTTTCTTTTCTGGGGCCAACGTCCTGACTTTC. This codes for CASSGTFFSGANVLTF.

DNA of the CDR3: TGTGCCAGCAGTTTATCGGTCACCAGGGATTATAATTCACCCCTCCACTTT. Translated: CASSLSVTRDYNSPLHF. The genes are TRBV27 and TRBJ1-6; tentative D call: TRBD1 (5 bases). Germline assignment: CDR1 MNHEY and CDR2 SMNVEV (reference sequence). The length of the CDR3 is 17 residues. Trimming shortened V by 0 bases and J by 4 bases, and 13 bases separated the two germline ends.

The rearrangement uses TRBV20-1 and TRBJ1-6; D is undetermined. Germline V lookup: CDR1 DFQATT, CDR2 SNEGSKA (reference sequence). The V and J ends lost 6 bases and 9 bases respectively, with 9 bases between them. The CDR3 is 11 amino acids. CDR3 residues: CSAGGGSPLHF. The CDR3 DNA sequence: TGCAGTGCCGGAGGTGGTTCACCCCTCCACTTT.

This chain links TRBV7-2 with TRBJ2-5; 8 bases map to TRBD1. The CDR3 is made up of 15 amino acids. CDR1 and CDR2 (germline): SGHTA, FQGNSA. The ends lost 5 bases at V and 2 bases at J; junction bases unmatched: 7. CDR3 protein: CASSPRTGTQETQYF. In nucleotides, the CDR3 is TGTGCCAGCAGCCCCAGGACAGGGACACAAGAGACCCAGTACTTC.

The chain has TRBV5-5 and TRBJ1-1, with D perhaps TRBD1 (6 bases). Per the germline V gene, CDR1 is SGHKS and CDR2 is YYEKEE (reference sequence). Trimming took off 4 bases at V and 5 bases at J, with 18 bases between the two ends. The CDR3 is 15 amino acids. For the CDR3, the DNA is TGTGCCAGCAGCCTGGCCGGGACAAGTGGGACTGAAGCTTTCTTT. Its translation: CASSLAGTSGTEAFF. The full variable domain, with the rest looked up from reference TRBV5-5 and TRBJ1-1, is DAGVTQSPTHLIKTRGQQVTLRCSPISGHKSVSWYQQVLGQGPQFIFQYYEKEERGRGNFPDRFSARQFPNYSSELNVNALLLGDSALYLCASSLAGTSGTEAFFGQGTRLTVV.

The chain uses TRBV7-9 and TRBJ2-7; no firm D call. V lost 4 bases, J lost 5 bases, and 9 bases lay in between. The CDR3 extends over 12 amino acids. Germline CDR1 and CDR2: SEHNR and FQNEAQ (reference sequence). The CDR3 loop is CASSSTLDEQYF. CDR3 DNA: TGTGCCAGCAGCTCCACTTTGGACGAGCAGTACTTC.

The CDR3, as DNA: TGCGCCAGCAGCCAAGTAGGGGGTGCCTTCTCTGGAAACACCATATATTTT. Amino acids: CASSQVGGAFSGNTIYF. V and J are TRBV4-1 and TRBJ1-3; possible D gene TRBD1, 6 bases. Germline V gene data show CDR1 as MGHRA and CDR2 as YSYEKL. CDR3 length: 17 residues. Trimming stripped 1 base from V and 0 bases from J, with 13 bases between.

The CDR3 sequence is CASSLQGDQPQHF. The CDR3 region has the DNA TGCGCCAGCAGCTTACAAGGGGATCAGCCCCAGCATTTT. This chain links TRBV5-1 with TRBJ1-5, with D maybe TRBD1 (5 bases). V was pared by 2 bases and J by 5 bases, with 8 bases between. This CDR3 comprises 13 residues. Germline CDR1 is SGHRS and CDR2 is YFSETQ.

A single count supports this clone. The J gene is TRBJ2-1, the V gene TRBV27; 8 bases align to TRBD1. CDR3 length: 13 residues. Germline CDR1 reads MNHEY; CDR2 reads SMNVEV (reference sequence). J gave up 14 bases and V 6 bases, and 12 bases lay outside the gene matches. The CDR3 region is CASSPPGDRRKFF. CDR3 DNA: TGTGCCAGCAGCCCCCCCGGGGACAGGCGGAAGTTCTTC.

The V and J genes are TRBV7-9 and TRBJ2-7, with 8 bases matching TRBD1. Germline CDR1 and CDR2: SEHNR and FQNEAQ (reference sequence). The trim removed 6 bases at V and 6 bases at J, leaving 10 bases unmatched. The CDR3 is 14 residues long. The CDR3 DNA reads TGTGCCAGCAGTTTCGACAGGGGAGTGAGCGAGCAGTACTTC. Translating it yields CASSFDRGVSEQYF. Drawing the rest from reference TRBV7-9 and TRBJ2-7, the complete variable domain is DTGVSQNPRHKITKRGQNVTFRCDPISEHNRLYWYRQTLGQGPEFLTYFQNEAQLEKSRLLSDRFSAERPKGSFSTLEIQRTEQGDSAMYLCASSFDRGVSEQYFGPGTRLTVT.

This clone came up a few times. CDR3 in amino acids: CASSQVGRRMDTEAFF. The CDR3 bases are TGCGCCAGCAGCCAAGTTGGACGGAGGATGGACACTGAAGCTTTCTTT. This chain joins TRBV4-3 and TRBJ1-1; D unresolved. The CDR3 runs 16 residues. Trimming left V 1 base short and J 3 bases short, with 15 bases between. The V gene's germline CDR1 is LGHNA and CDR2 YSLEER.

The chain recombines TRBV7-2 with TRBJ2-7, with 9 bases that match TRBD1. The V and J ends lost 1 base and 2 bases, in that order; junction bases with no gene match: 15. There are 19 residues in the CDR3. Germline CDR1 is SGHTA and CDR2 is FQGNSA. The CDR3 is CASSLGYWGGTGLAYEQYF. The CDR3 DNA reads as TGTGCCAGCAGCTTAGGATATTGGGGCGGGACAGGGTTAGCCTACGAGCAGTACTTC.

In the case of this clone: One end of the junction does not line up with germline, which may come from a read error. The chain combines TRBV29-1 with TRBJ2-7; 7 nucleotides match TRBD2. The CDR3 runs to 12 residues. Germline CDR1 and CDR2: SQVTM and ANQGSEA. The CDR3 coding sequence is TGCAGCGCTGAACTGTGGGGGGGCGAGCAGTACTTC. Translating it yields CSAELWGGEQYF.

The V and J genes are TRBV4-1 and TRBJ2-2; D may be TRBD1 (6 bases). Germline CDR1 MGHRA, CDR2 YSYEKL. The germline V and J ends were trimmed by 4 bases and 4 bases, with 16 bases remaining between them. This CDR3 is 16 amino acids long. This CDR3 reads CASSPRGYSGTGELFF. As DNA, the CDR3 is TGCGCCAGCAGCCCCAGGGGATACTCGGGCACCGGGGAGCTGTTTTTT.

The chain employs TRBV28 and TRBJ2-2, with D perhaps matching TRBD2 (5 bases). V gave up 5 bases and J gave up 2 bases, with 6 bases separating them. CDR3 size: 13 residues. The germline V gene has CDR1 MDHEN and CDR2 SYDVKM. CDR3 sequence: CASSRGNTGELFF. The CDR3 DNA follows: TGTGCCAGCAGTCGGGGAAACACCGGGGAGCTGTTTTTT.

The chain combines TRBV10-3 with TRBJ2-2, with 7 bases that match TRBD2. The CDR3 consists of 18 residues. Germline V gene lookup returns CDR1 ENHRY and CDR2 SYGVKD. After removal of 0 bases from V and 5 bases from J, the junction contained 12 bases not matched to a gene. The CDR3 sequence: CAISESRGAGVRTGELFF. The CDR3 region has the DNA TGTGCCATCAGTGAGTCGAGGGGCGCGGGAGTAAGGACCGGGGAGCTGTTTTTT.

The chain recombines TRBV18 with TRBJ2-7; D remains ambiguous. CDR1 and CDR2 (germline): KGHSH, LQKENI. CDR3 length: 14 amino acids. V gave up 3 bases and J gave up 1 base, with 10 bases separating them. The CDR3 nucleotides read TGTGCCAGCTCACCTACCGCCCTATCCTACGAGCAGTACTTC. Encoded protein: CASSPTALSYEQYF.

The CDR3 here is CSGTEQGRGEAFF. CDR3 in DNA: TGCAGCGGGACTGAACAGGGTAGGGGTGAAGCTTTCTTT. The chain employs TRBV29-1 and TRBJ1-1; maybe TRBD1 (6 bases). The ends were cut back, 7 bases at V and 7 bases at J, with 19 bases in the middle. CDR3 length equals 13 residues. Germline lookup yields CDR1 SQVTM and CDR2 ANQGSEA.

The chain links TRBV2 to TRBJ2-3, with TRBD2 matching over 8 bases. CDR3 size: 16 residues. Trimming at V came to 10 bases and at J to 6 bases, leaving 18 bases not matched to a gene. The V gene's germline CDR1 is SNHLY and CDR2 FYNNEI. The CDR3 DNA is TGTGCCACCAAGTATCAACCCGGGACTAGAACCGATACGCAGTATTTT. Residues: CATKYQPGTRTDTQYF. Variable domain in full (rest from reference TRBV2 and TRBJ2-3): EPEVTQTPSHQVTQMGQEVILRCVPISNHLYFYWYRQILGQKVEFLVSFYNNEISEKSEIFDDQFSVERPDGSNFTLKIRSTKLEDSAMYFCATKYQPGTRTDTQYFGPGTRLTVL.

The chain couples TRBV7-2 to TRBJ2-1; 10 bases fit TRBD2. The germline V gene encodes CDR1 SGHTA and CDR2 FQGNSA. The length of the CDR3 is 14 residues. Trimming removed 4 bases from V and 6 bases from J; junction bases left unmatched: 3. The CDR3 coding sequence is TGTGCCAGCAGCTACTGGACTAGCGGCAATGAGCAGTTCTTC. It yields the protein CASSYWTSGNEQFF.

This rearrangement joins TRBV6-6 to TRBJ1-2, with 7 bases aligning to TRBD1. Per the germline V gene, CDR1 is MNHNY and CDR2 is SVGAGI (reference sequence). The CDR3 is 16 residues long. V lost 0 bases to trimming and J lost 2 bases; unmatched junction nucleotides: 6. The CDR3 sequence is CASSYSPGGTNYGYTF. CDR3 coding DNA: TGTGCCAGCAGTTACTCACCAGGGGGTACGAACTATGGCTACACCTTC.

The rearrangement joins TRBV6-5 to TRBJ2-1; TRBD2 aligns across 12 bases. This CDR3 is built from 15 residues. V trimming: 6 bases; J trimming: 7 bases; junction bases outside the gene matches: 7. Germline V gene lookup returns CDR1 MNHEY and CDR2 SVGAGI. CDR3: CASSKLAGGRNEQFF. The DNA of the CDR3 is TGTGCCAGCAGCAAACTAGCGGGAGGTCGGAATGAGCAGTTCTTC.